The present T cell receptor (beta chain) was sequenced within a study of spatial heterogeneity in lung cancer. Time point: blood at routine non-recurrence follow-up after resection. Unsorted whole RNA of tumor, nontumor lung or frozen PBMC was sequenced. This CDR3 contains 17 residues. With V trimmed by 7 bases and J by 1 base, 8 bases remained unmatched. Germline-derived CDR1 and CDR2 are SNHLY and FYNNEI. TCRdb re-derived calls from the 5' RACE reads in MiXCR, one entry per CDR3 protein. Seen here are over 95,000 distinct CDR3 sequences, about a tenth observed once, and the top ten hold around 24%. The gene calls are TRBV2 and TRBJ2-2; TRBD2 aligns across 11 bases. This clonotype was obtained from a female donor with early-stage non-small cell lung cancer. The sequencing here drew on PBMCs, taken at follow-up. CDR3 sequence (DNA): TGTGCCAGCAACCTAAAGACTAGCGGGATGAACACCGGGGAGCTGTTTTTT. This translates into CASNLKTSGMNTGELFF.